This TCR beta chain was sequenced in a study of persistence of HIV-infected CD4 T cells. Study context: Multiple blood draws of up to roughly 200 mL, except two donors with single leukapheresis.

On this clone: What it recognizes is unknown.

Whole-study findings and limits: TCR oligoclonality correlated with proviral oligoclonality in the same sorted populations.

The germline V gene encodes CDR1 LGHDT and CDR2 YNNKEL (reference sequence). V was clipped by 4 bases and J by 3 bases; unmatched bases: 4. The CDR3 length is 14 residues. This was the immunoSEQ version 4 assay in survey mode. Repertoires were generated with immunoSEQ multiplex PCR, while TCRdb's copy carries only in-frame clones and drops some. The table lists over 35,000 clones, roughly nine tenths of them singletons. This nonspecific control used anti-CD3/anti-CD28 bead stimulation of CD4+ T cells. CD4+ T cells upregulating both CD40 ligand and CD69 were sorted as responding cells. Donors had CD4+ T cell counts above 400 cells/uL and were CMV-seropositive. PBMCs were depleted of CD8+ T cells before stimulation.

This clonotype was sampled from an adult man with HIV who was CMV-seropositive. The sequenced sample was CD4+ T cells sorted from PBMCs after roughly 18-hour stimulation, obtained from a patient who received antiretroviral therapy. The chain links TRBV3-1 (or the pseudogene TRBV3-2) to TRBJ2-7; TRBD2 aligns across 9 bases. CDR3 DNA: TGTGCCAGCAGCCGGAGCGGGGGGATCTACGAGCAGTACTTC. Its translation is CASSRSGGIYEQYF.